This T cell receptor beta chain comes out of a study of CD8 T cells in ankylosing spondylitis. Study observations and caveats: Past studies reported some motif variants in reactive arthritis synovial fluid and blood. Among TCR beta sequences, a motif of several highly homologous variants appeared characteristic of ankylosing spondylitis blood. Peripheral blood samples showed relatively rare disease-linked clones, and these clones were CD8+.

V lost 8 bases to trimming and J lost 2 bases, with 16 bases between them. In germline, CDR1 is MDHEN, CDR2 SYDVKM. This CDR3 region has 14 residues. A quantitative 5'-RACE method, one with molecular barcodes, was used to make TCR beta libraries. Each CDR3 protein gets one entry after TCRdb re-called the 5' RACE reads with MiXCR. The sample shows around 140,000 distinct CDR3 sequences, more than 9.5% of them seen only once. This clonotype was recorded at least ten times. Its specificity is not known. Source material: blood, either unsorted or a sorted T cell fraction (not recorded which). This chain links TRBV28 with TRBJ2-7, with D perhaps matching TRBD2 (6 bases). The sequence was obtained from a female donor with ankylosing spondylitis or in good health (not recorded which). As DNA, the CDR3 is TGTGCCAGCCGACGGGGGATCAACCCCTACGAGCAGTACTTC. Translated: CASRRGINPYEQYF.